This T cell receptor (beta chain) derives from a study of blood T cells in healthy people across ages. Trimming removed 5 bases at V and 9 bases at J, with 17 bases between. CDR1 is SGHTA and CDR2 is FQGTGA in the germline V gene. The length of the CDR3 is 14 residues. Primed by a sample-barcoded 5' primer and a J-beta primer mix, a second PCR proceeded for about 6 to 11 cycles. Samples each returned at least 3 million CDR3-containing paired-end reads. TCRdb re-called the 5' RACE reads through MiXCR, storing one row per CDR3 protein. Of fewer than 2 million distinct CDR3 sequences in the sample, approximately 40% were seen once.

The chain employs TRBV7-3 and TRBJ2-1; D is perhaps TRBD1 or TRBD2 (6 bases each). The sequence was obtained from a human donor in good health. The sequenced material came from blood. The CDR3 DNA is TGTGCCAGCAGCCATATCCCGGGGGCGGCTGAGCAGTTCTTC. It specifies CASSHIPGAAEQFF.